One and the same sample provided the 7 T cell receptor beta chains below, sequenced in a study of blood T cell repertoires in COVID-19. The method was immunoSEQ multiplex PCR; TCRdb's version includes in-frame clones alone and lacks a portion of them. The data show roughly 140,000 clones, approximately 80% seen once. What was sequenced was peripheral blood. The receptors come from a woman between 45 and 60 years old with acute or convalescent COVID-19.

The count of this clone is one. The CDR3 region is CASSRGTGGGVPQHF. CDR3 DNA sequence: TGTGCCAGCAGCCGCGGGACAGGGGGCGGAGTACCCCAGCATTTT. V is TRBV4-2 and J is TRBJ1-5; 12 nucleotides match TRBD1. V lost 4 bases to trimming and J lost 10 bases; unmatched junction nucleotides: 8. The CDR3 runs to 15 residues. Per the germline V gene, CDR1 is LGHNA and CDR2 is YNFKEQ.

The J gene is TRBJ2-7, the V gene TRBV10-3; 7 bases are a match to TRBD1. The CDR3 loop spans 13 amino acids. From germline, CDR1 is ENHRY and CDR2 SYGVKD. J lost 2 bases, V lost 7 bases, and 5 bases had no gene match. Here the CDR3 reads CAINQGVTYEQYF. CDR3 coding DNA: TGTGCCATCAATCAGGGGGTTACCTACGAGCAGTACTTC.

This clone has just a few counts. The chain couples TRBV28 to TRBJ2-7; TRBD2 agrees at 7 bases. Germline values: CDR1 MDHEN, CDR2 SYDVKM. The J segment lost 7 bases and the V segment lost 5 bases, leaving 11 bases of the junction unmatched. This CDR3 comprises 14 residues. The CDR3 DNA sequence: TGTGCCAGCAGTGGGGGGACTACCTCGTTGGAGCAGTACTTC. It specifies CASSGGTTSLEQYF.

This clone was picked up a small number of times. The chain carries TRBV7-9 and TRBJ2-7; 9 positions match TRBD1. CDR3 length: 13 residues. Germline lookup yields CDR1 SEHNR and CDR2 FQNEAQ (reference sequence). V was pared by 4 bases and J by 6 bases, with 4 bases of the junction left unmatched. Here the CDR3 reads CASSSQGAGEQYF. CDR3 in DNA: TGTGCCAGCAGCTCACAGGGGGCAGGCGAGCAGTACTTC.

This chain uses TRBV9 with TRBJ2-1, with D possibly matching TRBD2 (5 bases). V lost 7 bases and J 0 bases, leaving 23 bases between the germline ends. CDR1 and CDR2 from the germline V gene are SGDLS and YYNGEE. This CDR3 contains 18 residues. The CDR3 loop is CASASQIAQGSSYNEQFF. For the CDR3, the DNA is TGTGCCAGCGCCTCCCAAATCGCTCAAGGGAGCTCCTACAATGAGCAGTTCTTC. Complete variable domain (other parts from reference TRBV9 and TRBJ2-1): DSGVTQTPKHLITATGQRVTLRCSPRSGDLSVYWYQQSLDQGLQFLIQYYNGEERAKGNILERFSAQQFPDLHSELNLSSLELGDSALYFCASASQIAQGSSYNEQFFGPGTRLTVL.

The sample holds one count of this clone. The rearrangement joins TRBV7-2 to TRBJ2-1, with 15 bases matching TRBD2. Germline CDR1 SGHTA, CDR2 FQGNSA. The CDR3 covers 16 residues. J was trimmed by 10 bases and V by 4 bases; bases with no gene match: 8. The CDR3 region has the DNA TGTGCCAGCAGCTACTTCGGACTAGCGGGGGGGCCGGAGCAGTTCTTC. Translated: CASSYFGLAGGPEQFF. The variable domain in full, with the rest retrieved from reference TRBV7-2 and TRBJ2-1, is GAGVSQSPSNKVTEKGKDVELRCDPISGHTALYWYRQSLGQGLEFLIYFQGNSAPDKSGLPSDRFSAERTGGSVSTLTIQRTQQEDSAVYLCASSYFGLAGGPEQFFGPGTRLTVL.

This rearrangement joins TRBV5-6 to TRBJ1-3; a possible D gene is TRBD1 (5 bases). Trimming cost V 5 bases and J 3 bases, with 15 bases left between them. The CDR3 covers 15 residues. In germline, CDR1 is SGHDT, CDR2 YYEEEE. CDR3 bases: TGTGCCAGCAGGCCTACAGGCAGACTTGGAAACACCATATATTTT. Amino acid sequence: CASRPTGRLGNTIYF. Together with reference TRBV5-6 and TRBJ1-3, the CDR3 gives the full variable domain: DAGVTQSPTHLIKTRGQQVTLRCSPKSGHDTVSWYQQALGQGPQFIFQYYEEEERQRGNFPDRFSGHQFPNYSSELNVNALLLGDSALYLCASRPTGRLGNTIYFGEGSWLTVV.